A few counts support the clone carrying this T cell receptor (beta chain). Antigen: not known. A read error may account for a junction end that differs from germline. The data originate from a study of blood T cells in healthy people across ages. Then a second PCR, running roughly 6 to 12 cycles, was carried out with a sample-barcoded 5' primer and a J-beta primer mix. TCRdb passed the 5' RACE reads through MiXCR, listing each CDR3 protein once. The sample carries around 1,000,000 distinct CDR3 sequences, under 30% recorded once. Study-level points and caveats: Comparison with aged donors showed that long-lived donors had more naive CD4+ cells and higher diversity. Without sorted subsets, naive and antigen-experienced compartments could not be conclusively compared.

The CDR3 consists of 12 residues. CDR1 is LGHNT, CDR2 FRNRAP, per germline. This same sample was also taken into another study, of T cells of mothers and their children. That paper adds: Comparable shaping of TCR recombination output by thymic selection was observed in related and unrelated pairs.

Sequencing was done on a sample of blood. This sequence originates from a girl aged 2 to 10 in good health. The V and J genes are TRBV12-5 and TRBJ2-5, with 7 nucleotides matching TRBD1. The CDR3 nucleotides are TGTGCTAGTGGTGGGGACAGCTATGGAATGGACTTC. Protein sequence: CASGGDSYGMDF.